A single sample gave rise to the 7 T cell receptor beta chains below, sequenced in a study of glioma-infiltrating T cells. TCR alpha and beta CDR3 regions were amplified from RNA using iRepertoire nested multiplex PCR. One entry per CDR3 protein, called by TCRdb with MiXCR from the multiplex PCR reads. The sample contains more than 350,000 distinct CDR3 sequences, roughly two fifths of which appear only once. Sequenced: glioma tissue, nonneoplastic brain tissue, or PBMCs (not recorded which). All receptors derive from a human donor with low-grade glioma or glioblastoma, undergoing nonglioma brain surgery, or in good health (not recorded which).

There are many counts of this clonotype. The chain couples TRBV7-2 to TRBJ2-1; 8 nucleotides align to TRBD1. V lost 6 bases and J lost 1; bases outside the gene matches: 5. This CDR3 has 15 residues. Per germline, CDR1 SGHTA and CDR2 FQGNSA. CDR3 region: CASRRTGLSYNEQFF. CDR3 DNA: TGTGCCAGCAGGAGGACAGGGTTATCCTACAATGAGCAGTTCTTC.

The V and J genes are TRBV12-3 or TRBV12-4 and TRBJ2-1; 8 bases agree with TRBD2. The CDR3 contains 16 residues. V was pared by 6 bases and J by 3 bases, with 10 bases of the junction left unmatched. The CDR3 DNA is TGTGCCAGCAGCTCGACCGGGACTAGTCGCTACAATGAGCAGTTCTTC. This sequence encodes CASSSTGTSRYNEQFF.

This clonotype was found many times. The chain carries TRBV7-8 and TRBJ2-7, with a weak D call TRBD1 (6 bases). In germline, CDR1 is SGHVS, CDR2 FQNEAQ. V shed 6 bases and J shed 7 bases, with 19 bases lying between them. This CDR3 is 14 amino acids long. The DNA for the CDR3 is TGTGCCAGCAGACTACAAACAGGGTTAAGTGAGCAGTACTTC. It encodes CASRLQTGLSEQYF. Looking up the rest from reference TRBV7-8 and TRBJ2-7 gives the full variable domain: GAGVSQSPRYKVAKRGQDVALRCDPISGHVSLFWYQQALGQGPEFLTYFQNEAQLDKSGLPSDRFFAERPEGSVSTLKIQRTQQEDSAVYLCASRLQTGLSEQYFGPGTRLTVT.

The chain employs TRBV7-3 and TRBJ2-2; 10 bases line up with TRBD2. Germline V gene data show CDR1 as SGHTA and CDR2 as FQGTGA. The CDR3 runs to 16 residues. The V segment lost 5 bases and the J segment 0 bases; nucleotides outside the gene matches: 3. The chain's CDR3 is CASSRTSGANTGELFF. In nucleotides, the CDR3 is TGTGCCAGCAGCCGGACTAGCGGAGCGAACACCGGGGAGCTGTTTTTT.

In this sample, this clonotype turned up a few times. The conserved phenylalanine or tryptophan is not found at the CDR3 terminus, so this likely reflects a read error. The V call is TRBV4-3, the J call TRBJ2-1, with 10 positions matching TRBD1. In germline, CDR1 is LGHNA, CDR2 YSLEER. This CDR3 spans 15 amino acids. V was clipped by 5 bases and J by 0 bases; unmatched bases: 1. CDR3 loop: CASSGDRGSYNEQFL. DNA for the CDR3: TGCGCCAGCAGCGGGGACAGGGGCTCCTACAATGAGCAGTTCCTC.

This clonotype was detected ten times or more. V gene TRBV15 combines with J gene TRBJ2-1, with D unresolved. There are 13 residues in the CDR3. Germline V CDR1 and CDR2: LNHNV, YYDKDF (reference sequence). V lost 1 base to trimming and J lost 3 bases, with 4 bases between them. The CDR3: CATSRARYNEQFF. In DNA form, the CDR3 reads TGTGCCACCAGCAGAGCCCGCTACAATGAGCAGTTCTTC.

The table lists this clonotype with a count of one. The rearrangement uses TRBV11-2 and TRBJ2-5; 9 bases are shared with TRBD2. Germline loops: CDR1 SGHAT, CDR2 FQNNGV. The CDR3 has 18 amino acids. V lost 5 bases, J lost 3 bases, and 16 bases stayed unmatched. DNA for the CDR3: TGTGCCAGCAGCCTAGGGCGTAAGGCGGGAGGGCCAGAAGAGACCCAGTACTTC. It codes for CASSLGRKAGGPEETQYF.